This T cell receptor (beta chain) comes out of a study of Ad26.COV2.S vaccination and SARS-CoV-2 variants. Study in general: The vaccine Ad26.COV2.S was put into the muscle once, or twice with 56 days between.

The V gene's germline CDR1 is SGHAT and CDR2 FQNNGV. The CDR3 sequence is 14 residues long. Trimming stripped 5 bases from V and 1 base from J, with 10 bases between. The sample's treatment: roughly 18 received Ad26.COV2.S at low or high dose, single or two shots; five or six received placebo; per-sample allocation not given. The investigators took samples on day 63 after the first vaccine or placebo injection. This Boston cohort included adults aged 18-55 years. The vaccine antigen was prefusion-stabilized Wuhan SARS-CoV-2 spike. This clone is a singleton in its sample. Clones were read by immunoSEQ multiplex PCR, and TCRdb kept only the in-frame ones, dropping some. There are about 320,000 clones in the sample; around 90% occur only once, and 4.5% to 7% lies in the top ten.

This clonotype was sampled from a person between 18 and 60 years old who received the Ad26.COV2.S COVID-19 vaccine or a placebo. Sample: peripheral blood, taken in a trial of Ad26.COV2.S vaccine versus placebo. V is TRBV11-2 and J is TRBJ2-3; D gene ambiguous. In DNA form, the CDR3 reads TGTGCCAGCAGCCCCTGGGCGGGCACAGATACGCAGTATTTT. Protein: CASSPWAGTDTQYF.